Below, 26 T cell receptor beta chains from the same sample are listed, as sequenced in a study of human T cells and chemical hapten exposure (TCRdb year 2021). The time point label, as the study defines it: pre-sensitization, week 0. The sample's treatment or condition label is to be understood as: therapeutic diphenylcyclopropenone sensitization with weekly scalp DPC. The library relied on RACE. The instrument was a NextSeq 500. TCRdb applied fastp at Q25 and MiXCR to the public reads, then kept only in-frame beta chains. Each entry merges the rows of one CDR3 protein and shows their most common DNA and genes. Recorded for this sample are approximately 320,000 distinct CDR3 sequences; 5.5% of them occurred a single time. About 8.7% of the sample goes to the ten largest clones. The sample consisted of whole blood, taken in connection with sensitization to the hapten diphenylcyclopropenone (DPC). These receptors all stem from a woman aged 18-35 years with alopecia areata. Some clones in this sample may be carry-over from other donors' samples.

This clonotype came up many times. CDR3 loop: CAISESKGLLGTEAFF. The DNA for the CDR3 is TGTGCCATCAGTGAGTCGAAGGGGTTGTTGGGCACTGAAGCTTTCTTT. This chain links TRBV10-3 with TRBJ1-1; D is possibly TRBD1 (5 bases). CDR1 and CDR2 from the germline V gene are ENHRY and SYGVKD. The CDR3 spans 16 residues. The V end lost 0 bases, the J end lost 4 bases, and 15 bases lay between the germline ends.

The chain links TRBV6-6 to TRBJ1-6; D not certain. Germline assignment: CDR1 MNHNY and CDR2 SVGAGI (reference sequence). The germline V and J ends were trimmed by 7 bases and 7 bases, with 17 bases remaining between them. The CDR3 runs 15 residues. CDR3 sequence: CASTPQAGGNSPLHF. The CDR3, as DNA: TGTGCCAGCACCCCTCAGGCTGGAGGGAATTCACCCCTCCACTTT.

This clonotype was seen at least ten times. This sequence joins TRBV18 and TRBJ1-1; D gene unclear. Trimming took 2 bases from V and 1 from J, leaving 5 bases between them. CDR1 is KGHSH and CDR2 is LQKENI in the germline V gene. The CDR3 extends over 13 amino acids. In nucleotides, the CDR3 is TGTGCCAGCTCACCAGGGGAGAACACTGAAGCTTTCTTT. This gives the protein CASSPGENTEAFF. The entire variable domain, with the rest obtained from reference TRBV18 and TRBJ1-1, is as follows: NAGVMQNPRHLVRRRGQEARLRCSPMKGHSHVYWYRQLPEEGLKFMVYLQKENIIDESGMPKERFSAEFPKEGPSILRIQQVVRGDSAAYFCASSPGENTEAFFGQGTRLTVV.

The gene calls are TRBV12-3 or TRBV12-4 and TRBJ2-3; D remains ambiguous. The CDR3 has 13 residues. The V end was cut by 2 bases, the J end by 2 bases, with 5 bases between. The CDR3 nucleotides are TGTGCCAGCAGTTTAAGCCTCACAGATACGCAGTATTTT. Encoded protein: CASSLSLTDTQYF.

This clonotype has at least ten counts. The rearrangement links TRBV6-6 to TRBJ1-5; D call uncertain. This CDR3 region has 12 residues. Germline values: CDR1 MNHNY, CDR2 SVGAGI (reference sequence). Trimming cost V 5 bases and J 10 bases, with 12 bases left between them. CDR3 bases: TGTGCCAGCAGTCGAAGGATGACCCCCCAGCATTTT. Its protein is CASSRRMTPQHF.

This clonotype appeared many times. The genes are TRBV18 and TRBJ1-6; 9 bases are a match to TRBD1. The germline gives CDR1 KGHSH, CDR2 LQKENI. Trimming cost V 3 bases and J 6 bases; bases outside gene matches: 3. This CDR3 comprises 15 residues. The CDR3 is CASSPPGQGNSPLHF. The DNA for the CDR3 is TGTGCCAGCTCACCGCCGGGACAGGGTAATTCACCCCTCCACTTT.

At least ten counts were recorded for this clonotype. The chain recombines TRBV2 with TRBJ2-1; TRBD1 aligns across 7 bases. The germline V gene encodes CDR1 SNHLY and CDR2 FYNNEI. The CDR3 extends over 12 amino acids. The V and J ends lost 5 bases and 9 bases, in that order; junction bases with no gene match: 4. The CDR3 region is CASSTGDGEQFF. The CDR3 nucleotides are TGTGCCAGCAGTACAGGGGATGGTGAGCAGTTCTTC.

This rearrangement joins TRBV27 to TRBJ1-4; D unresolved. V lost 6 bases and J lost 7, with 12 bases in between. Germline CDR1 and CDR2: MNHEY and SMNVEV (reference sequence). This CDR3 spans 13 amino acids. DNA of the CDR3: TGTGCCAGCAGCGGAACATCAGCTGAAAAACTGTTTTTT. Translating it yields CASSGTSAEKLFF.

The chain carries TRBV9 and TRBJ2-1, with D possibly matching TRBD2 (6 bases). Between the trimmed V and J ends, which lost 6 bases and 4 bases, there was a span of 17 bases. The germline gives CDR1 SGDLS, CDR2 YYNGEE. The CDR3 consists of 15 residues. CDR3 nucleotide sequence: TGTGCCAGCACCCAGGGCGGGGTGATATACAATGAGCAGTTCTTC. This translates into CASTQGGVIYNEQFF. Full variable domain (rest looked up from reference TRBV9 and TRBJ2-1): DSGVTQTPKHLITATGQRVTLRCSPRSGDLSVYWYQQSLDQGLQFLIQYYNGEERAKGNILERFSAQQFPDLHSELNLSSLELGDSALYFCASTQGGVIYNEQFFGPGTRLTVL.

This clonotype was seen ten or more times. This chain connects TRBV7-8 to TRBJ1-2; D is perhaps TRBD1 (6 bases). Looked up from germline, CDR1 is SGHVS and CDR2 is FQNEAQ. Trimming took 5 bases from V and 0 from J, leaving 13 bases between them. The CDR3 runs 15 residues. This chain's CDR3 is CASSPHRVPNYGYTF. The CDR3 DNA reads TGTGCCAGCAGCCCACACAGGGTCCCTAACTATGGCTACACCTTC.

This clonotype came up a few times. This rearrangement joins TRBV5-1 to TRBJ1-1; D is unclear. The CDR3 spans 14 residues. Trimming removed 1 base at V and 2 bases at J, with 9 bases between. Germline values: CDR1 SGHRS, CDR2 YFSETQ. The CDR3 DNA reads TGCGCCAGCAGCTTGTGGACGGACAACACTGAAGCTTTCTTT. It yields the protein CASSLWTDNTEAFF.

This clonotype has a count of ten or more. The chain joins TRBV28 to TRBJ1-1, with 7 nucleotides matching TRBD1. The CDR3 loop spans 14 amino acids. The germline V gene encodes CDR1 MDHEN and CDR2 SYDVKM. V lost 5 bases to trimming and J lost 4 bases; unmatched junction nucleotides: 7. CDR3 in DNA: TGTGCCAGCAGTCTCCGACAGGGCCCCACTGAAGCTTTCTTT. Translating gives CASSLRQGPTEAFF.

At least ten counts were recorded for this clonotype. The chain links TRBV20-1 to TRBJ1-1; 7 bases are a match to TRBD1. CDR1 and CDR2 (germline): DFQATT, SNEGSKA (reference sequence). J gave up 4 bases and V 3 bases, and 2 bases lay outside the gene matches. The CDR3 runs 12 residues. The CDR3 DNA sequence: TGCAGTGCTAGCAGGGGGACCACTGAAGCTTTCTTT. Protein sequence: CSASRGTTEAFF.

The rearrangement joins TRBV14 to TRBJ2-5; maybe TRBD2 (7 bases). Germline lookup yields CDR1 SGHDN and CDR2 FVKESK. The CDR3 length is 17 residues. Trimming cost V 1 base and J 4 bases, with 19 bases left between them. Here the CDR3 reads CASSQGRRAGQRETQYF. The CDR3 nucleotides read TGTGCCAGCAGCCAAGGGAGGCGAGCGGGACAAAGAGAGACCCAGTACTTC.

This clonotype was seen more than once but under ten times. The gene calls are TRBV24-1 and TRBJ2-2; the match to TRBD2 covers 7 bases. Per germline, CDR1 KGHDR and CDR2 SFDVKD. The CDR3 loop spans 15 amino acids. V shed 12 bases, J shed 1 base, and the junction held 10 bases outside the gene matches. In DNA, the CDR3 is TGTGCCCCCCGGAGAGCGGGGTTGAACACCGGGGAGCTGTTTTTT. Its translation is CAPRRAGLNTGELFF.

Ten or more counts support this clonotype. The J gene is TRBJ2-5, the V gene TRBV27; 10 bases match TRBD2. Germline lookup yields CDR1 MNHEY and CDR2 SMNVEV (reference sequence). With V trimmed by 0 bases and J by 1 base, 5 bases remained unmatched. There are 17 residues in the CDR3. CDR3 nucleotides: TGTGCCAGCAGTTTATCCCAAACTAGCGGGGTCCAAGAGACCCAGTACTTC. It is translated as CASSLSQTSGVQETQYF.

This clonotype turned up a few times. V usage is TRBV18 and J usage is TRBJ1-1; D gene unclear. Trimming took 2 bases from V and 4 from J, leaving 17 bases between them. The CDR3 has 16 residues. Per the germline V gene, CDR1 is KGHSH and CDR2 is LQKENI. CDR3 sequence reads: CASSPRTVRETTEAFF. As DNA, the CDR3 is TGTGCCAGCTCACCAAGAACGGTAAGGGAGACCACTGAAGCTTTCTTT. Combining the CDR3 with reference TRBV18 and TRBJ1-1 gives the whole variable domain NAGVMQNPRHLVRRRGQEARLRCSPMKGHSHVYWYRQLPEEGLKFMVYLQKENIIDESGMPKERFSAEFPKEGPSILRIQQVVRGDSAAYFCASSPRTVRETTEAFFGQGTRLTVV.

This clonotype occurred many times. The CDR3 region is CSVERTSSEQFF. CDR3 DNA: TGCAGCGTTGAAAGAACCAGTAGTGAGCAGTTCTTC. This chain connects TRBV29-1 to TRBJ2-1, with D unclear. Looked up from germline, CDR1 is SQVTM and CDR2 is ANQGSEA. The CDR3 has 12 amino acids. Trimming took off 2 bases at V and 9 bases at J, with 11 bases between the two ends.

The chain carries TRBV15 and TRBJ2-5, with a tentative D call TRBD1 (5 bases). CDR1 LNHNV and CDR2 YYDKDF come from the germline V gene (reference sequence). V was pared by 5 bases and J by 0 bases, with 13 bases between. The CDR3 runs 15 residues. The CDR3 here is CATSYKQEHQETQYF. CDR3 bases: TGTGCCACCAGCTACAAACAGGAGCACCAAGAGACCCAGTACTTC.

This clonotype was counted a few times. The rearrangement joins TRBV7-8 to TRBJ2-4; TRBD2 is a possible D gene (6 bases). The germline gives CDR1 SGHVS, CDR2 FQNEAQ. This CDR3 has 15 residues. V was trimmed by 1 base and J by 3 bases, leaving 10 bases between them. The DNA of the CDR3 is TGTGCCAGCAGCTTAGGATCCGGGGGCAAAAACATTCAGTACTTC. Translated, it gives CASSLGSGGKNIQYF. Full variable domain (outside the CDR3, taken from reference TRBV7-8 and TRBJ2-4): GAGVSQSPRYKVAKRGQDVALRCDPISGHVSLFWYQQALGQGPEFLTYFQNEAQLDKSGLPSDRFFAERPEGSVSTLKIQRTQQEDSAVYLCASSLGSGGKNIQYFGAGTRLSVL.

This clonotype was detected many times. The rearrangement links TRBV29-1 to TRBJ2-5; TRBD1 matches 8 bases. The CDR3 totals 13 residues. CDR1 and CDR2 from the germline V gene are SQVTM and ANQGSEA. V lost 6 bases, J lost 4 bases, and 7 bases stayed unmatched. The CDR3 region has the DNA TGCAGCGTAGAACAGGGGGTCGGAGAGACCCAGTACTTC. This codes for CSVEQGVGETQYF.

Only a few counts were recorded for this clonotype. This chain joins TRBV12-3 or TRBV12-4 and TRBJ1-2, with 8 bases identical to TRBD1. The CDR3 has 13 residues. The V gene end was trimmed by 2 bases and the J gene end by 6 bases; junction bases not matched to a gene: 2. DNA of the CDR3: TGTGCCAGCAGTTTACAGGGGGCGGATGGCTACACCTTC. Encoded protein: CASSLQGADGYTF.

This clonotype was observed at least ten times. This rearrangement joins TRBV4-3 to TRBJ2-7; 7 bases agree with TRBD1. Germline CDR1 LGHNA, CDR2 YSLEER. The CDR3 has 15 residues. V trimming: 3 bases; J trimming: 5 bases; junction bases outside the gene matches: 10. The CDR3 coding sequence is TGCGCCAGCAGCCAGGTCTACGACAGGGCTGACGAGCAGTACTTC. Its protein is CASSQVYDRADEQYF.

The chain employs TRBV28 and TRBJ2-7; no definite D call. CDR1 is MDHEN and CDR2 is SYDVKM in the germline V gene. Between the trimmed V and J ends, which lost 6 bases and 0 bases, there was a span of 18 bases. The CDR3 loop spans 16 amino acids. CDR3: CASSQQTGLNSYEQYF. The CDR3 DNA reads TGTGCCAGCAGCCAACAGACCGGCCTAAACTCCTACGAGCAGTACTTC. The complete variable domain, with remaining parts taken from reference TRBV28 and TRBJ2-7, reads DVKVTQSSRYLVKRTGEKVFLECVQDMDHENMFWYRQDPGLGLRLIYFSYDVKMKEKGDIPEGYSVSREKKERFSLILESASTNQTSMYLCASSQQTGLNSYEQYFGPGTRLTVT.

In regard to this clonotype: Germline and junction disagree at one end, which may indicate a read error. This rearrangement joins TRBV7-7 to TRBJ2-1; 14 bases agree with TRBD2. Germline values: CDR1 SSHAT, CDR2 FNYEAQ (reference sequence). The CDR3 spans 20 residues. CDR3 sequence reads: CASSEPGLAGAFFLYNEQFF. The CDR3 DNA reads TGTGCTAGCAGTGAACCGGGACTAGCGGGGGCCTTTTTCCTCTACAATGAGCAGTTCTTC.

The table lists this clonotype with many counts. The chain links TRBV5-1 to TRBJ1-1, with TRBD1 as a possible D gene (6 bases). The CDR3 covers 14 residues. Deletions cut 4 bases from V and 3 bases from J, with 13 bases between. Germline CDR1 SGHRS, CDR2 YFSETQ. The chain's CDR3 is CASSPPDSYTEAFF. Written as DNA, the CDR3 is TGCGCCAGCAGCCCGCCGGACAGCTACACTGAAGCTTTCTTT.